Reported below is one T cell receptor (beta chain). This CDR3 has 13 amino acids. The germline V gene has CDR1 ENHRY and CDR2 SYGVKD. V lost 2 bases to trimming and J lost 4 bases, with 6 bases between them. The record originates from a study of blood T cell repertoires in COVID-19. As processed by the authors: Researchers report that nucleated cell counts were estimated from reference gene primer amplification. The method was immunoSEQ multiplex PCR; TCRdb's version includes in-frame clones alone and lacks a portion of them. That table supplies the V and J calls and clone size; D and trimming were determined from the DNA. The sample includes about 130,000 clones, around 85% of them seen just once.

This TCR came from a woman aged 80 or over with acute or convalescent COVID-19. The chain couples TRBV10-3 to TRBJ1-5, with no clear D. Sequenced sample: peripheral blood. Written as DNA, the CDR3 is TGTGCCATCAGTGAGACGGGAAATCAGCCCCAGCATTTT. Translation: CAISETGNQPQHF.